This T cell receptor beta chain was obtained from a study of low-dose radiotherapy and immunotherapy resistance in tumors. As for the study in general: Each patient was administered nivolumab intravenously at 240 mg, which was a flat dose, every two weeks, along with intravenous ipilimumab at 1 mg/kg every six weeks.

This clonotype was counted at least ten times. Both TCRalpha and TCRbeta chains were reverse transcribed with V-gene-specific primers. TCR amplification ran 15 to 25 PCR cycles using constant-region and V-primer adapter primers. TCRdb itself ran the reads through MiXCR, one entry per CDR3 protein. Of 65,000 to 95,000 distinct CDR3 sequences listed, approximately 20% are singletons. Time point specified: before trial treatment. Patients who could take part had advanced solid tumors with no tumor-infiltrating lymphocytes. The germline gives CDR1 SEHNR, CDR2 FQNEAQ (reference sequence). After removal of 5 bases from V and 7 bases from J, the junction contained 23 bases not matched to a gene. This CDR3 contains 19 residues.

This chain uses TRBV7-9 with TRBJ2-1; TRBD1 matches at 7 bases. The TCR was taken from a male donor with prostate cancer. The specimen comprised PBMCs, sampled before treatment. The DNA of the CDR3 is TGTGCCAGCAGCCGTAGGAGGCAGGGGGTTCAGAGTCAGGAAAATGAGCAGTTCTTC. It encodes CASSRRRQGVQSQENEQFF.